Presented here are 19 T cell receptor beta chains from one specimen sequenced in a study of cytomegalovirus exposure and HLA in healthy donors. The PCR employed 60 Vbeta primers together with 13 Jbeta primers. Generated by immunoSEQ multiplex PCR, the TCRdb table keeps only in-frame clones and is missing some. The profile covers approximately 30,000 clones, with around 60% appearing a single time and 20% to 25% taken by the ten largest. The specimen sequenced was PBMCs. The receptors originated from a man over 45 in good health and CMV-seropositive.

The chain joins TRBV13 to TRBJ2-5; D unclear. The CDR3 runs 13 residues. Trimming removed 1 base at V and 2 bases at J, with 5 bases between. Germline values: CDR1 PRHDT, CDR2 FYEKMQ (reference sequence). The CDR3 loop is CASSLDLQETQYF. The CDR3 nucleotides read TGTGCCAGCAGCTTAGATCTACAAGAGACCCAGTACTTC.

V and J are TRBV4-3 and TRBJ1-5; D may be TRBD1 (5 bases). CDR3 length equals 13 residues. Trimming shortened V by 2 bases and J by 4 bases, and 6 bases separated the two germline ends. Germline V gene data show CDR1 as LGHNA and CDR2 as YSLEER. In DNA, the CDR3 is TGCGCCAGCAGCCAAACAGGAAATCAGCCCCAGCATTTT. As protein: CASSQTGNQPQHF.

This sequence joins TRBV9 and TRBJ1-1; D unresolved. The length of the CDR3 is 13 residues. V was shortened by 4 bases and J by 5 bases, with 12 bases between the two germline ends. CDR1 and CDR2 (germline): SGDLS, YYNGEE. CDR3 loop: CASSLSPWTEAFF. CDR3 DNA sequence: TGTGCCAGCAGCTTGAGCCCGTGGACTGAAGCTTTCTTT.

This rearrangement joins TRBV7-8 to TRBJ2-2; 7 bases agree with TRBD1. V was clipped by 2 bases and J by 6 bases; unmatched bases: 6. Germline values: CDR1 SGHVS, CDR2 FQNEAQ. CDR3 length equals 15 residues. The CDR3 coding sequence is TGTGCCAGCAGCTTAAAGGGGGCGTCGTCCGGGGAGCTGTTTTTT. Protein: CASSLKGASSGELFF.

V is TRBV7-9 and J is TRBJ1-4; no clear D. Germline loops: CDR1 SEHNR, CDR2 FQNEAQ (reference sequence). This CDR3 has 13 residues. Trimming took off 2 bases at V and 7 bases at J, with 8 bases between the two ends. CDR3: CASSLSSSEKLFF. CDR3 nucleotides: TGTGCCAGCAGCTTATCTTCCAGTGAAAAACTGTTTTTT.

This clone has more than one count but fewer than ten. The rearrangement links TRBV5-4 to TRBJ1-2; 7 bases agree with TRBD1. V lost 6 bases, J lost 5 bases, and 7 bases stayed unmatched. The CDR3 consists of 13 residues. Looked up from germline, CDR1 is SGHNT and CDR2 is YYREEE (reference sequence). CDR3 loop: CASTEQGDYGYTF. CDR3 in DNA: TGTGCCAGCACCGAGCAGGGGGATTATGGCTACACCTTC.

The rearrangement links TRBV30 to TRBJ2-3, with 13 bases identical to TRBD2. The CDR3 has 14 amino acids. The V and J ends lost 2 bases and 5 bases, in that order; junction bases with no gene match: 1. Germline-derived CDR1 and CDR2 are GTSNPN and SVGIG (reference sequence). CDR3 sequence (DNA): TGTGCCTGGAGTCGGACTAGCGGGAGAGATACGCAGTATTTT. It translates to CAWSRTSGRDTQYF.

Sample share makes this clone medium-sized. The rearrangement links TRBV6-1 to TRBJ2-7; TRBD1 is a possible D gene (6 bases). Trimming left V 9 bases short and J 6 bases short, with 21 bases between. The germline V gene has CDR1 MNHNS and CDR2 SASEGT. This CDR3 has 14 amino acids. CDR3 loop: CASTQETGLGEQYF. The CDR3, as DNA: TGTGCCAGTACTCAAGAAACAGGGCTTGGCGAGCAGTACTTC.

The V and J genes are TRBV5-4 and TRBJ1-2; D not certain. The CDR3 totals 13 residues. Germline V CDR1 and CDR2: SGHNT, YYREEE (reference sequence). The V and J ends lost 0 bases and 2 bases respectively, with 5 bases between them. The DNA of the CDR3 is TGTGCCAGCAGCTTGGAGGAGAACTATGGCTACACCTTC. Protein product: CASSLEENYGYTF.

The rearrangement uses TRBV28 and TRBJ2-7; tentatively, D is TRBD2 (6 bases). This CDR3 region has 15 residues. Germline CDR1 MDHEN, CDR2 SYDVKM. The V end was cut by 7 bases, the J end by 0 bases, with 16 bases between. CDR3 protein: CASNAAGGNSYEQYF. The CDR3 DNA is TGTGCCAGCAACGCCGCCGGGGGTAACTCCTACGAGCAGTACTTC. The whole variable domain, remainder taken from reference TRBV28 and TRBJ2-7, is DVKVTQSSRYLVKRTGEKVFLECVQDMDHENMFWYRQDPGLGLRLIYFSYDVKMKEKGDIPEGYSVSREKKERFSLILESASTNQTSMYLCASNAAGGNSYEQYFGPGTRLTVT.

A single count supports this clone. The chain uses TRBV7-6 and TRBJ1-5; a possible D gene is TRBD1 (6 bases). The CDR3 is made up of 12 amino acids. V was cut by 8 bases and J by 6 bases, with 11 bases left in between. CDR1 and CDR2 from the germline V gene are SGHVS and FNYEAQ. The CDR3 nucleotides are TGTGCCAGCGGGGGGGCGGGTCAGCCCCAGCATTTT. Encoded protein: CASGGAGQPQHF.

The gene calls are TRBV5-1 and TRBJ1-5, with 7 bases aligning to TRBD1. CDR1 is SGHRS, CDR2 YFSETQ, per germline. V lost 4 bases to trimming and J lost 3 bases; unmatched junction nucleotides: 4. This CDR3 has 14 residues. This CDR3 reads CASSKGTDNQPQHF. For the CDR3, the DNA is TGCGCCAGCAGCAAAGGGACAGACAATCAGCCCCAGCATTTT.

This clone came up a few times. The chain joins TRBV28 to TRBJ2-7; 8 bases are shared with TRBD2. This CDR3 comprises 15 residues. The germline V gene encodes CDR1 MDHEN and CDR2 SYDVKM. V trimming: 5 bases; J trimming: 4 bases; junction bases outside the gene matches: 10. The CDR3: CASSTSGTSSYEQYF. The CDR3 region has the DNA TGTGCCAGCAGTACCTCCGGGACTAGTTCGTACGAGCAGTACTTC. Variable domain in full (rest from reference TRBV28 and TRBJ2-7): DVKVTQSSRYLVKRTGEKVFLECVQDMDHENMFWYRQDPGLGLRLIYFSYDVKMKEKGDIPEGYSVSREKKERFSLILESASTNQTSMYLCASSTSGTSSYEQYFGPGTRLTVT.

This chain links TRBV5-1 with TRBJ2-1; D might be TRBD2 (6 bases). The V gene lost 4 bases and the J gene lost 6 bases, with 14 bases spanning the gap. Germline CDR1 SGHRS, CDR2 YFSETQ. The CDR3 totals 14 residues. This CDR3 is CASSAVGLFNEQFF. CDR3 DNA sequence: TGCGCCAGCAGCGCCGTGGGACTGTTCAATGAGCAGTTCTTC. The full variable domain, in which reference TRBV5-1 and TRBJ2-1 provide the parts outside the CDR3, is KAGVTQTPRYLIKTRGQQVTLSCSPISGHRSVSWYQQTPGQGLQFLFEYFSETQRNKGNFPGRFSGRQFSNSRSEMNVSTLELGDSALYLCASSAVGLFNEQFFGPGTRLTVL.

The chain couples TRBV29-1 to TRBJ2-5; TRBD2 matches 10 bases. Trimming took 7 bases from V and 4 from J; bases not matched to a gene: 6. CDR3 length equals 13 residues. Germline CDR1 is SQVTM and CDR2 is ANQGSEA. CDR3 amino acids: CSAASGRGETQYF. The CDR3, as DNA: TGCAGCGCCGCTAGCGGGAGAGGAGAGACCCAGTACTTC.

This chain links TRBV28 with TRBJ1-1, with a tentative D call TRBD1 (5 bases). The CDR3 has 14 amino acids. V gave up 2 bases and J gave up 8 bases, with 15 bases separating them. Germline assignment: CDR1 MDHEN and CDR2 SYDVKM. CDR3 in DNA: TGTGCCAGCAGTTTAGGCGGGGGACGGCAAGAAGCTTTCTTT. Protein sequence: CASSLGGGRQEAFF. The full variable domain, rest sourced from reference TRBV28 and TRBJ1-1, is DVKVTQSSRYLVKRTGEKVFLECVQDMDHENMFWYRQDPGLGLRLIYFSYDVKMKEKGDIPEGYSVSREKKERFSLILESASTNQTSMYLCASSLGGGRQEAFFGQGTRLTVV.

J is TRBJ2-1 and V is TRBV7-2; TRBD2 agrees at 7 bases. V shed 1 base, J shed 8 bases, and the junction held 8 bases outside the gene matches. The CDR3 is 15 residues long. Germline CDR1 SGHTA, CDR2 FQGNSA. In nucleotides, the CDR3 is TGTGCCAGCAGCTTAGGGGCGGGAGAGCTCGATGAGCAGTTCTTC. Translated, it gives CASSLGAGELDEQFF.

In this sample, this clone turned up a few times. This chain uses TRBV30 with TRBJ2-1, with D hard to call. The CDR3 sequence is 12 residues long. Trimming removed 7 bases from V and 2 bases from J, with 9 bases in between. The germline CDR1 and CDR2 sequences are GTSNPN and SVGIG (reference sequence). CDR3 sequence (DNA): TGTGCCTTATCTCGGGCCTACAATGAGCAGTTCTTC. Translation gives CALSRAYNEQFF.

This chain connects TRBV7-6 to TRBJ2-5; tentative D call: TRBD2 (5 bases). Germline V gene lookup returns CDR1 SGHVS and CDR2 FNYEAQ. The CDR3 sequence is 13 residues long. V shed 5 bases and J shed 7 bases, with 14 bases lying between them. The CDR3 here is CASSLDPGRTQYF. In nucleotides, the CDR3 is TGTGCCAGCAGCCTCGACCCTGGGAGGACCCAGTACTTC.